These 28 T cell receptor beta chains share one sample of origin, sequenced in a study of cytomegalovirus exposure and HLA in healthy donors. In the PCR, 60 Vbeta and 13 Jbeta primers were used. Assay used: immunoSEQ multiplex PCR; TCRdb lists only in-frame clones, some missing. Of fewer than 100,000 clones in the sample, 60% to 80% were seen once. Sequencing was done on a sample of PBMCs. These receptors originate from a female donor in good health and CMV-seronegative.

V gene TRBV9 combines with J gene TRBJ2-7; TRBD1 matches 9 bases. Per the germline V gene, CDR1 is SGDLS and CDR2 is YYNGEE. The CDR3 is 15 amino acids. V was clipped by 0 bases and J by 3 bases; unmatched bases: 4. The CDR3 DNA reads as TGTGCCAGCAGCGTAGGGACAGGGGCTAACTACGAGCAGTACTTC. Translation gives CASSVGTGANYEQYF.

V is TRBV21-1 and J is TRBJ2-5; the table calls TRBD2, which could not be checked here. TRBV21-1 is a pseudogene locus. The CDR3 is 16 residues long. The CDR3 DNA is TGTGCCAGCAGCAAAGTGCACCCCGGTTTACAAGAGACCCAGTACTTC. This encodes CASSKVHPGLQETQYF.

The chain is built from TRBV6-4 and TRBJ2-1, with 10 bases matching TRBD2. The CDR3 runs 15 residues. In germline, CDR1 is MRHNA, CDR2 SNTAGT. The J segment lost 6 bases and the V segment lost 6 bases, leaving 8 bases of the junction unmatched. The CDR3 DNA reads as TGTGCCAGCAGCAACCTAGCGGGGGAGTTCAATGAGCAGTTCTTC. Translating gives CASSNLAGEFNEQFF.

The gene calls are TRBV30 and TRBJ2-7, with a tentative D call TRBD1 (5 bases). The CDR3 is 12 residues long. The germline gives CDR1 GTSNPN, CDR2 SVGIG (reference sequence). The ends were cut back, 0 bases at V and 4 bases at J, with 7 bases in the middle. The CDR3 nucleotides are TGTGCCTGGAGTGTAGGGGTGTACGAGCAGTACTTC. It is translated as CAWSVGVYEQYF.

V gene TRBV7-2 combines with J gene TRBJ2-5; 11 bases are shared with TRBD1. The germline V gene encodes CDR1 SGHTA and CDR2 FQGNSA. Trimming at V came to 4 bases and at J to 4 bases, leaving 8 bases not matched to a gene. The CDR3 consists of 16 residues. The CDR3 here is CASSWSRTGGRETQYF. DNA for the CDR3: TGTGCCAGCAGCTGGTCCCGGACAGGGGGCCGAGAGACCCAGTACTTC.

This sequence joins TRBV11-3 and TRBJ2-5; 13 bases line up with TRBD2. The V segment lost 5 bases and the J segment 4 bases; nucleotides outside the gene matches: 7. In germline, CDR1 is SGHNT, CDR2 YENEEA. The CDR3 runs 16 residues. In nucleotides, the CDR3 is TGTGCCAGCAGCCTCGGGACTAGCGGGAATTCAGAGACCCAGTACTTC. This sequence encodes CASSLGTSGNSETQYF.

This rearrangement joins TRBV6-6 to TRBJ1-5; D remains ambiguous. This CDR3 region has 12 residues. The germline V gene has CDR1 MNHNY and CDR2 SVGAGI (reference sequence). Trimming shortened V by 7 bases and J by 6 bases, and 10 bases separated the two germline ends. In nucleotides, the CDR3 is TGTGCCAGCAACCCCAGCGGTCAGCCCCAGCATTTT. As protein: CASNPSGQPQHF.

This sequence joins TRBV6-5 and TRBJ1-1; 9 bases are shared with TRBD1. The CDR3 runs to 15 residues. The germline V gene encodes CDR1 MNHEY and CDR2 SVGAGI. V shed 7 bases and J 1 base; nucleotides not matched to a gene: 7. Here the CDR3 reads CASIGQGTRNTEAFF. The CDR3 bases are TGTGCCAGCATTGGACAGGGGACGCGGAACACTGAAGCTTTCTTT.

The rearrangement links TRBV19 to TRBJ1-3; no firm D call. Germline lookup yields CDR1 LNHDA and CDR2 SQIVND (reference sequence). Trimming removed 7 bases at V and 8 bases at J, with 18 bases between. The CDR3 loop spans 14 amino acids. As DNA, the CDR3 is TGTGCCAGTAAAATGGGTCCTGGGAGGGACACCATATATTTT. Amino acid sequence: CASKMGPGRDTIYF.

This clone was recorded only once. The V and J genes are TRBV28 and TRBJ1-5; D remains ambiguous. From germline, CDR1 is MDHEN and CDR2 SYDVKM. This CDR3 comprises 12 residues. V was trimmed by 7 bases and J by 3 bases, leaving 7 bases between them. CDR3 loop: CASKALNQPQHF. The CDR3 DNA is TGTGCCAGCAAAGCCCTCAATCAGCCCCAGCATTTT. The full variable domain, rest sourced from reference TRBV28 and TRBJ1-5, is DVKVTQSSRYLVKRTGEKVFLECVQDMDHENMFWYRQDPGLGLRLIYFSYDVKMKEKGDIPEGYSVSREKKERFSLILESASTNQTSMYLCASKALNQPQHFGDGTRLSIL.

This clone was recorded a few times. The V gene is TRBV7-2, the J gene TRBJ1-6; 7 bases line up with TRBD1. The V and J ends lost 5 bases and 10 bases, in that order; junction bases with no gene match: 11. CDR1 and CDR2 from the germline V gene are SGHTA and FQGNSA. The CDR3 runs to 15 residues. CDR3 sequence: CASSISGTEGSPLHF. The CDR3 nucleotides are TGTGCCAGCAGCATCTCCGGGACAGAAGGATCACCCCTCCACTTT. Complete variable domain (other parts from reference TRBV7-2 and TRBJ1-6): GAGVSQSPSNKVTEKGKDVELRCDPISGHTALYWYRQSLGQGLEFLIYFQGNSAPDKSGLPSDRFSAERTGGSVSTLTIQRTQQEDSAVYLCASSISGTEGSPLHFGNGTRLTVT.

CDR3 region: CASSQFGTQSSYNEQFF. The CDR3 coding sequence is TGTGCCAGCTCACAATTCGGGACACAGAGCTCCTACAATGAGCAGTTCTTC. The V call is TRBV18, the J call TRBJ2-1; D is perhaps TRBD1 (6 bases). This CDR3 region has 17 residues. Germline V CDR1 and CDR2: KGHSH, LQKENI. The V and J ends lost 4 bases and 0 bases respectively, with 16 bases between them.

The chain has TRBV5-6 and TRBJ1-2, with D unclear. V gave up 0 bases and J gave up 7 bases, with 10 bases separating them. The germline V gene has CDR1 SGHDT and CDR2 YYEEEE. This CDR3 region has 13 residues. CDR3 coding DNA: TGTGCCAGCAGCTTGGCGGCGGTTACTGGCTACACCTTC. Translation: CASSLAAVTGYTF.

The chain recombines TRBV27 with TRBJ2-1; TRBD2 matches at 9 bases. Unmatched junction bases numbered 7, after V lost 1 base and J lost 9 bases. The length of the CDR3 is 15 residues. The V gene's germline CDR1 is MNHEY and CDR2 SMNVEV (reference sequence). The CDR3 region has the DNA TGTGCCAGCAGTTTATATAGCGGGGGCTTCGGTGAGCAGTTCTTC. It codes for CASSLYSGGFGEQFF.

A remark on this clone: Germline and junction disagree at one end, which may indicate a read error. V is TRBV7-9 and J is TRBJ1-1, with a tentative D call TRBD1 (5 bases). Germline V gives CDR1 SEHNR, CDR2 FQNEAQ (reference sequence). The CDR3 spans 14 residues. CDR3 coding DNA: TGTGCCAGCAGCTTAGCCGGGGGGAACCCTGAAGCTTTCTTT. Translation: CASSLAGGNPEAFF.

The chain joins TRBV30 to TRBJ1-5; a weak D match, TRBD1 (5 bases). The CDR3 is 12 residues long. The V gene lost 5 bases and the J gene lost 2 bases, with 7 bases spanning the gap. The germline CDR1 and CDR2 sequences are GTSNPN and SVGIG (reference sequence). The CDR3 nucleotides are TGTGCCTGGGGACAAGGCAATCAGCCCCAGCATTTT. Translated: CAWGQGNQPQHF.

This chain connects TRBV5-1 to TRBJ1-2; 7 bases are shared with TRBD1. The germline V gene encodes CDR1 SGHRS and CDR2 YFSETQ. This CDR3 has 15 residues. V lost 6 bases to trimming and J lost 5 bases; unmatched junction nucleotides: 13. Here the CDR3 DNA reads TGCGCCAGCAAATCTTCGACAGGGAATTTTTATGGCTACACCTTC. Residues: CASKSSTGNFYGYTF.

The CDR3 DNA is TGTGCCAGCAGCTTGGGGGAGGAACTGGGCACTGAAGCTTTCTTT. It yields the protein CASSLGEELGTEAFF. The V gene is TRBV5-4, the J gene TRBJ1-1; D is unclear. Trimming took off 0 bases at V and 4 bases at J, with 13 bases between the two ends. CDR1 is SGHNT and CDR2 is YYREEE in the germline V gene (reference sequence). The CDR3 contains 15 residues.

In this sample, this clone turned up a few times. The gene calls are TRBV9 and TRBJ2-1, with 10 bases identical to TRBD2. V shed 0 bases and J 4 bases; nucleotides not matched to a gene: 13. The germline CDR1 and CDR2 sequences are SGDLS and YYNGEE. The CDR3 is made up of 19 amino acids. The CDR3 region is CASSVVGTVLAGAYNEQFF. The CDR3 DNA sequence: TGTGCCAGCAGCGTAGTGGGGACGGTTCTAGCGGGAGCTTACAATGAGCAGTTCTTC.

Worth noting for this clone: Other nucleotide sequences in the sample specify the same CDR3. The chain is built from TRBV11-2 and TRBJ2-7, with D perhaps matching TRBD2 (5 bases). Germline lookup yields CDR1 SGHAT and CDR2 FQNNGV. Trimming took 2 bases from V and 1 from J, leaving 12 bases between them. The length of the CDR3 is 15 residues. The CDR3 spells CASSLSRVESYEQYF. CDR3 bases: TGTGCCAGCAGCTTATCGCGGGTGGAGTCCTACGAGCAGTACTTC.

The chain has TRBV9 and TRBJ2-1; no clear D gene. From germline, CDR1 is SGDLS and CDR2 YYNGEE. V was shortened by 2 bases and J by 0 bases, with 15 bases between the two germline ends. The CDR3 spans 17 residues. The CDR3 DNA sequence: TGTGCCAGCAGCGTCTCGGGTTCCTTAAGCTCCTACAATGAGCAGTTCTTC. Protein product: CASSVSGSLSSYNEQFF. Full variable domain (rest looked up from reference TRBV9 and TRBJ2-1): DSGVTQTPKHLITATGQRVTLRCSPRSGDLSVYWYQQSLDQGLQFLIQYYNGEERAKGNILERFSAQQFPDLHSELNLSSLELGDSALYFCASSVSGSLSSYNEQFFGPGTRLTVL.

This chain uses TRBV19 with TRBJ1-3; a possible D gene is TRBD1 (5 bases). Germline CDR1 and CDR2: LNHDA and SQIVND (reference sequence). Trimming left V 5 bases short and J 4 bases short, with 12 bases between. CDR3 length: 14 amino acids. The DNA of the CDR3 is TGTGCCAGTAGTCACAGGACGGCCGGAAACACCATATATTTT. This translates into CASSHRTAGNTIYF.

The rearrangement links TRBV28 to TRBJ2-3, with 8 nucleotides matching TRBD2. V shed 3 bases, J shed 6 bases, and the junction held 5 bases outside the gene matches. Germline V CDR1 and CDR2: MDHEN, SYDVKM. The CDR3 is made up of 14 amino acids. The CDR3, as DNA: TGTGCCAGCAGTTTGGGCGGGAGGTTTGATACGCAGTATTTT. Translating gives CASSLGGRFDTQYF.

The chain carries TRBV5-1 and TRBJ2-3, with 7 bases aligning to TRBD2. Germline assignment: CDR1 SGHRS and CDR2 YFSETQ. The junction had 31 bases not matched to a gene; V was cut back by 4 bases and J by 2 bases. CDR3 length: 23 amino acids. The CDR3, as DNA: TGCGCCAGCAGCCCTATTTTTTCGGGGCGAGCGGGACCAAAATGGCGGGTCACAGATACGCAGTATTTT. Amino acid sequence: CASSPIFSGRAGPKWRVTDTQYF. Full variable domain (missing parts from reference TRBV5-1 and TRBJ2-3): KAGVTQTPRYLIKTRGQQVTLSCSPISGHRSVSWYQQTPGQGLQFLFEYFSETQRNKGNFPGRFSGRQFSNSRSEMNVSTLELGDSALYLCASSPIFSGRAGPKWRVTDTQYFGPGTRLTVL.

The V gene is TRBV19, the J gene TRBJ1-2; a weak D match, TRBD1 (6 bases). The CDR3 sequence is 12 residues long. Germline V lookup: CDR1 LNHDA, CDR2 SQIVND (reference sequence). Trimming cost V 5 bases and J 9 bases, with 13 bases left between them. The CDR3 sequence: CASSVQGSSYTF. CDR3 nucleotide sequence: TGTGCCAGTAGTGTACAGGGTTCAAGCTACACCTTC.

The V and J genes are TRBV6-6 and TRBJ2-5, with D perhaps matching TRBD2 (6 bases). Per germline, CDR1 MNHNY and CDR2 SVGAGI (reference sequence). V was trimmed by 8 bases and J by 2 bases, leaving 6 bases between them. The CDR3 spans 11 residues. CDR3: CASGGQETQYF. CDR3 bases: TGTGCCAGCGGGGGGCAAGAGACCCAGTACTTC.

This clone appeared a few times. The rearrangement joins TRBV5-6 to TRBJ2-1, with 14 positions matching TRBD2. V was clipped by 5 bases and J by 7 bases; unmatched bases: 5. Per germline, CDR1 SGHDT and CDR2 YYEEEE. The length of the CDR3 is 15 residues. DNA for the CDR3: TGTGCCAGCAGGGGCGGGACTAGCGGGAGAAATGAGCAGTTCTTC. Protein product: CASRGGTSGRNEQFF.

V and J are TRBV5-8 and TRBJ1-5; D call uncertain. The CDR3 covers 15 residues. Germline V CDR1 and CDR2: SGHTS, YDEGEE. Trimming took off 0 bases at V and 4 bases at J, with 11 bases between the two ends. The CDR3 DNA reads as TGTGCCAGCAGCTTGGGGCAGGCCCGAAATCAGCCCCAGCATTTT. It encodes CASSLGQARNQPQHF.